The present entry profiles one T cell receptor beta chain with its context. The data are from a study of blood T cell repertoires in COVID-19. Study-wide background: The United States, Italy and Spain were the sources of the acute and convalescent COVID-19 samples.

Original analysis: Reference gene primer amplification yielded estimated nucleated cell counts. The protocol was immunoSEQ multiplex PCR, while the TCRdb copy is restricted to in-frame clones and leaves out a portion. Clone size and V and J calls were adopted from that table, with D and trimming inferred from the DNA. There are approximately 250,000 clones in the sample; 75% to 90% occur only once, and approximately 2.1% lies in the top ten. The CDR3 spans 16 residues. Germline V gene data show CDR1 as SGHRS and CDR2 as YFSETQ. V lost 4 bases, J lost 1 base, and 17 bases lay in between. The TCR sequence derives from a man younger than 40 who had recovered from COVID-19. The sample taken for sequencing was peripheral blood. The chain couples TRBV5-1 to TRBJ1-2; D not resolved. CDR3 loop: CASSPEQGGNNYGYTF. The CDR3 DNA reads as TGCGCCAGCAGCCCAGAGCAAGGCGGGAATAACTATGGCTACACCTTC.